This is a list of T cell receptor beta chains from one sample in a study of cytomegalovirus exposure and HLA in healthy donors. Sequencing used immunoSEQ multiplex PCR; TCRdb keeps in-frame clones, though not all of them. Here the sample spans around 90,000 clones, 70% to 85% being singletons. Sequenced: PBMCs. These receptor sequences come from a man aged 50 to 60 in good health and CMV-seronegative. The CDR3 runs from the conserved cysteine through the conserved F or W. Fields, in order: V gene, CDR3 protein.

V: TRBV5-1
CDR3: CASSLRTGNTGELFF

V: TRBV19
CDR3: CASSMGASNTEAFF

V: TRBV6-5
CDR3: CASSYSRRGRRHGYTF

V: TRBV19
CDR3: CASSRQGGQNSYEQYF

V: TRBV6-5
CDR3: CASSRSGRDEQFF

V: TRBV7-2
CDR3: CASSLEGLAGTEQYF

V: TRBV21-1
CDR3: CASSCHPGFPGQGTEAFF

V: TRBV27
CDR3: CASSASGLAAYNEQFF

V: TRBV19
CDR3: CASSPGQGAIQPQHF

V: TRBV2
CDR3: CASSERTVLNEQFF

V: TRBV7-2
CDR3: CASSPHRVATNEKLFF

V: TRBV7-2
CDR3: CASSLATGRSYGYTF

V: TRBV5-1
CDR3: CASSLGRASTEAFF

V: TRBV28
CDR3: CASSPGTGSRQETQYF

V: TRBV19
CDR3: CASSLAGVPSSYEQYF

V: TRBV11-1
CDR3: CASSLVRRGPFMNTEAFF

V: TRBV14
CDR3: CASSRGGETQYF

V: TRBV5-4
CDR3: CASSLGGDSTGELFF

V: TRBV29-1
CDR3: CSVHRTSGVSYNEQFF

V: TRBV28
CDR3: CASSLGQRVQETQYF

V: TRBV7-2
CDR3: CASSVGLSTGYEQYF

V: TRBV5-1
CDR3: CASSLTPSGRAGNEQFF

V: TRBV10-3
CDR3: CAISEEGVAGRMNTGELFF

V: TRBV5-1
CDR3: CASSPGGFYEQYF

V: TRBV28
CDR3: CASSLGRGSYEQYF

V: TRBV29-1
CDR3: CSVESLDWRGIDYGYTF

V: TRBV7-2
CDR3: CASSLGAAEKLFF

V: TRBV4-1
CDR3: CASSQVRPGLRGDEQFF

V: TRBV5-8
CDR3: CASSYLGTSADTQYF

V: TRBV11-2
CDR3: CASSLSGGSSYNEQFF

V: TRBV18
CDR3: CASSLPSAGTDEQYF

V: TRBV14
CDR3: CASSQVRLPGSHEQYF

V: TRBV7-7
CDR3: CASSPRQAQETQYF

V: TRBV30
CDR3: CAWRKKDSPRGTEAFF

V: TRBV29-1
CDR3: CSVGSGTGVGNTIYF

V: TRBV6-1
CDR3: CASTSTGLVEKLFF

V: TRBV10-3
CDR3: CAISEDSLDSHTGELFF

V: TRBV29-1
CDR3: CSVEGGLAGTDTQYF

V: TRBV5-4
CDR3: CASSKPGGLAVSYEQYF

V: TRBV7-8
CDR3: CASSVRQVGNYEQYF

V: TRBV28
CDR3: CASSWASGSDTQYF